This TCR beta chain comes out of a study of molecular identifiers for immune sequencing clone quantification. This clonotype was seen ten or more times. Using its own MiXCR run on the PCR reads, TCRdb lists one record per CDR3 protein. The profile shows about 320,000 distinct CDR3 sequences, about 21% of them singletons. After removal of 0 bases from V and 1 base from J, the junction contained 2 bases not matched to a gene. The CDR3 runs to 15 residues. Germline assignment: CDR1 SGHTA and CDR2 FQGNSA. This sequence was found in a human donor in good health. Some libraries in this study had Jurkat cell RNA spiked in. Material for sequencing was naive CD8+ T cells from blood, with Jurkat cell RNA spiked in. The subset denotes: FACS-sorted CD8+CD4-CCR7+CD45RA+ naive T cells. The chain joins TRBV7-2 to TRBJ2-5, with 7 bases matching TRBD1. The CDR3 here is CASSLAGQVQETQYF. The CDR3 DNA follows: TGTGCCAGCAGCTTAGCCGGACAGGTCCAAGAGACCCAGTACTTC. The complete variable domain, with remaining parts taken from reference TRBV7-2 and TRBJ2-5, reads GAGVSQSPSNKVTEKGKDVELRCDPISGHTALYWYRQSLGQGLEFLIYFQGNSAPDKSGLPSDRFSAERTGGSVSTLTIQRTQQEDSAVYLCASSLAGQVQETQYFGPGTRLLVL.